One sample yielded the 20 T cell receptor beta chains listed below, sequenced in a study of blood T cell repertoires in COVID-19. The data were produced by immunoSEQ multiplex PCR, yet TCRdb's version contains in-frame clones alone and is incomplete. The sample shows about 260,000 clones, approximately 90% of them seen only once. Sequencing was performed on PBMCs or T cells enriched from blood (not recorded which). The origin of the receptors is a man in his fifties who had been exposed to COVID-19.

The chain joins TRBV2 to TRBJ2-2; D is perhaps TRBD2 (5 bases). The CDR3 contains 17 residues. Germline values: CDR1 SNHLY, CDR2 FYNNEI. The V end was cut by 6 bases, the J end by 0 bases, with 17 bases between. The CDR3 protein is CASRAQLEVSNTGELFF. The CDR3 DNA reads TGTGCCAGCAGGGCCCAATTGGAGGTATCGAACACCGGGGAGCTGTTTTTT.

The chain carries TRBV5-1 and TRBJ2-5, with D possibly matching TRBD2 (6 bases). The V end was cut by 0 bases, the J end by 2 bases, with 17 bases between. Per germline, CDR1 SGHRS and CDR2 YFSETQ. The CDR3 has 17 residues. CDR3 coding DNA: TGCGCCAGCAGCTTGGGGGGCCGGGGGTCCCTTCAAGAGACCCAGTACTTC. This gives the protein CASSLGGRGSLQETQYF.

The chain employs TRBV9 and TRBJ1-4; D not certain. V lost 4 bases, J lost 8 bases, and 18 bases lay in between. Germline CDR1 reads SGDLS; CDR2 reads YYNGEE. This CDR3 region has 15 residues. DNA of the CDR3: TGTGCCAGCAGCCCTAACCTCTCACGAGGCGAAAAACTGTTTTTT. Protein sequence: CASSPNLSRGEKLFF.

This clone has more than one count but fewer than ten. The V call is TRBV7-8, the J call TRBJ2-1; D may be TRBD2 (6 bases). V was shortened by 4 bases and J by 9 bases, with 13 bases between the two germline ends. CDR1 and CDR2 from the germline V gene are SGHVS and FQNEAQ. The CDR3 is 13 amino acids. The CDR3 nucleotides read TGTGCCAGCAGCTCCCGTGGGGGGTTTGAGCAGTTCTTC. It codes for CASSSRGGFEQFF.

The chain couples TRBV5-4 to TRBJ2-3; D possibly corresponds to TRBD2 (6 bases). The CDR3 has 15 residues. Trimming took off 2 bases at V and 2 bases at J, with 12 bases between the two ends. CDR1 is SGHNT, CDR2 YYREEE, per germline (reference sequence). DNA for the CDR3: TGTGCCAGCAGCTTTCAGCGGGTAAACACAGATACGCAGTATTTT. It translates to CASSFQRVNTDTQYF. The complete variable domain, with remaining parts taken from reference TRBV5-4 and TRBJ2-3, reads ETGVTQSPTHLIKTRGQQVTLRCSSQSGHNTVSWYQQALGQGPQFIFQYYREEENGRGNFPPRFSGLQFPNYSSELNVNALELDDSALYLCASSFQRVNTDTQYFGPGTRLTVL.

V gene TRBV5-1 combines with J gene TRBJ2-7; 12 bases are shared with TRBD2. This CDR3 is built from 15 residues. With 3 bases clipped from V and 3 bases from J, the junction kept 4 bases outside the gene matches. The germline CDR1 and CDR2 sequences are SGHRS and YFSETQ. The CDR3: CASSSRTSGDYEQYF. CDR3 DNA: TGCGCCAGCAGCTCTCGGACTAGCGGGGACTACGAGCAGTACTTC.

The chain couples TRBV5-4 to TRBJ2-2; possible D gene TRBD1, 6 bases. Between the trimmed V and J ends, which lost 4 bases and 6 bases, there was a span of 10 bases. Germline V gives CDR1 SGHNT, CDR2 YYREEE (reference sequence). This CDR3 comprises 13 residues. The DNA for the CDR3 is TGTGCCAGCAGCGTACACAGGGCCGGGGAGCTGTTTTTT. This sequence encodes CASSVHRAGELFF.

This clone occurred a few times. The chain joins TRBV2 to TRBJ1-5; D unclear. V lost 5 bases to trimming and J lost 0 bases, with 5 bases between them. Looked up from germline, CDR1 is SNHLY and CDR2 is FYNNEI. The CDR3 contains 13 residues. This chain's CDR3 is CASSSNSNQPQHF. The CDR3 bases are TGTGCCAGCAGTTCCAATAGCAATCAGCCCCAGCATTTT.

This chain links TRBV6-5 with TRBJ2-2, with a possible D match to TRBD2 (7 bases). Germline V gives CDR1 MNHEY, CDR2 SVGAGI. V lost 5 bases to trimming and J lost 7 bases, with 17 bases between them. The CDR3 has 15 residues. This chain's CDR3 is CASSTLGGHYGELFF. The CDR3 DNA reads TGTGCCAGCAGTACTCTCGGGGGGCATTACGGGGAGCTGTTTTTT.

The chain couples TRBV5-6 to TRBJ2-3; the match to TRBD2 covers 7 bases. The junction had 15 bases not matched to a gene; V was cut back by 3 bases and J by 5 bases. The CDR3 is made up of 17 amino acids. Germline-derived CDR1 and CDR2 are SGHDT and YYEEEE. The CDR3 sequence is CASSSLRAGVSGDTQYF. CDR3 in DNA: TGTGCCAGCAGCTCCTTAAGGGCGGGAGTTAGTGGAGATACGCAGTATTTT.

The genes are TRBV18 and TRBJ2-2; a weak D match, TRBD2 (5 bases). Germline assignment: CDR1 KGHSH and CDR2 LQKENI. V lost 2 bases to trimming and J lost 6 bases, with 7 bases between them. The CDR3 covers 13 residues. CDR3 amino acids: CASSPEGSGELFF. The CDR3, as DNA: TGTGCCAGCTCACCAGAGGGATCCGGGGAGCTGTTTTTT.

V gene TRBV7-3 combines with J gene TRBJ2-1; 9 nucleotides line up with TRBD2. Germline CDR1 and CDR2: SGHTA and FQGTGA. J gave up 3 bases and V 2 bases, and 11 bases lay outside the gene matches. The CDR3 is made up of 18 amino acids. In DNA, the CDR3 is TGTGCCAGCAGCTTACAGGCGGTGCGGGAGGGCCTCTACAATGAGCAGTTCTTC. Translated, it gives CASSLQAVREGLYNEQFF.

This clone was found once. The chain uses TRBV10-3 and TRBJ1-5, with 9 bases that match TRBD1. V was clipped by 4 bases and J by 3 bases; unmatched bases: 7. The CDR3 has 16 amino acids. CDR1 is ENHRY, CDR2 SYGVKD, per germline. This CDR3 reads CAISGGTGLVNQPQHF. The DNA for the CDR3 is TGTGCCATCAGTGGTGGGACAGGGTTAGTCAATCAGCCCCAGCATTTT.

CDR3 in amino acids: CAISTSGSSDTQYF. CDR3 sequence (DNA): TGTGCCATCAGTACTAGCGGGAGTTCGGATACGCAGTATTTT. This chain connects TRBV10-3 to TRBJ2-3, with 11 bases aligning to TRBD2. CDR3 length: 14 amino acids. The trim removed 5 bases at V and 6 bases at J, leaving 4 bases unmatched. In germline, CDR1 is ENHRY, CDR2 SYGVKD.

As for this clone: This sample also contains other DNA sequences that code for the same CDR3. V is TRBV5-1 and J is TRBJ2-5; unclear D gene. The V gene's germline CDR1 is SGHRS and CDR2 YFSETQ. The V end was cut by 5 bases, the J end by 2 bases, with 7 bases between. The CDR3 extends over 12 amino acids. CDR3 loop: CASSPSQETQYF. Here the CDR3 DNA reads TGCGCCAGCAGTCCTTCGCAAGAGACCCAGTACTTC.

The chain's CDR3 is CASSPRQGEANAFF. The CDR3 DNA reads as TGTGCCAGCAGCCCACGACAGGGGGAAGCTAACGCTTTCTTT. J is TRBJ1-1 and V is TRBV4-2; 9 bases line up with TRBD1. Germline CDR1 reads LGHNA; CDR2 reads YNFKEQ. V lost 4 bases, J lost 11 bases, and 11 bases stayed unmatched. This CDR3 contains 14 residues.

This clone was recorded a few times. The chain employs TRBV2 and TRBJ1-6, with unresolved D. CDR3 size: 13 residues. The germline V gene has CDR1 SNHLY and CDR2 FYNNEI. V was pared by 9 bases and J by 8 bases, with 14 bases between. The CDR3 spells CARAEFADSPLHF. In DNA form, the CDR3 reads TGTGCCAGAGCGGAATTTGCGGATTCACCCCTCCACTTT.

This chain links TRBV29-1 with TRBJ1-2; the D gene is possibly TRBD1 (5 bases). V lost 5 bases to trimming and J lost 6 bases, with 10 bases between them. Germline CDR1 reads SQVTM; CDR2 reads ANQGSEA. The CDR3 is made up of 11 amino acids. The CDR3 spells CSVWGTNGYTF. The CDR3, as DNA: TGCAGCGTTTGGGGGACTAATGGCTACACCTTC.

This clone appeared a few times. The rearrangement joins TRBV3-1 (or the pseudogene TRBV3-2) to TRBJ1-1; D unresolved. V was cut by 2 bases and J by 3 bases, with 4 bases left in between. In germline, CDR1 is LGHDT, CDR2 YNNKEL (reference sequence). The CDR3 spans 12 residues. The CDR3 bases are TGTGCCAGCAGCCAATCAGACACTGAAGCTTTCTTT. Translation: CASSQSDTEAFF.

V gene TRBV4-1 combines with J gene TRBJ2-5, with TRBD1 identical over 9 bases. This CDR3 has 16 residues. V lost 4 bases to trimming and J lost 6 bases; unmatched junction nucleotides: 12. Germline V gene sequence: CDR1 MGHRA, CDR2 YSYEKL. This CDR3 reads CASSPSRQGGMKTQYF. CDR3 coding DNA: TGCGCCAGCAGCCCATCACGACAGGGGGGTATGAAGACCCAGTACTTC.